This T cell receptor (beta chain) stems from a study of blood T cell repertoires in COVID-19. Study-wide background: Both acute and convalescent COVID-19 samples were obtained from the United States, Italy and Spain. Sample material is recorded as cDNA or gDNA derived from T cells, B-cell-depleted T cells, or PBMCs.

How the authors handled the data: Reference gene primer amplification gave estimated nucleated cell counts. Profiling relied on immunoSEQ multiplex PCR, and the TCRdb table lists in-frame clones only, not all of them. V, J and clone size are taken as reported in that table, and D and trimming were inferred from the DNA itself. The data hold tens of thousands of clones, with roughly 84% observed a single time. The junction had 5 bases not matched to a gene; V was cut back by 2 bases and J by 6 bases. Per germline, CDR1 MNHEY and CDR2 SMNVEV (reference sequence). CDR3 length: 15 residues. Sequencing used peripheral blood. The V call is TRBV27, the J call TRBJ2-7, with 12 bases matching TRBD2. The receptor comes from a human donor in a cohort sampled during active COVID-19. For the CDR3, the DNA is TGTGCCAGCAGTTTACTAGCGGGGGGGAGGGGCGAGCAGTACTTC. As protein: CASSLLAGGRGEQYF.